Listed here are 8 T cell receptor beta chains from one sample, sequenced in a study of blood T cell repertoires in COVID-19. This table comes from immunoSEQ multiplex PCR, and its TCRdb copy is limited to in-frame clones, with some not included. Here the sample spans under 250,000 clones, about nine tenths being singletons. The source material was peripheral blood. The receptors originated from a man aged 50-60 years with COVID-19, enrolled during active disease.

The V gene is TRBV7-9, the J gene TRBJ2-7; D may be TRBD1 (6 bases). The V end was cut by 5 bases, the J end by 7 bases, with 15 bases between. Per germline, CDR1 SEHNR and CDR2 FQNEAQ (reference sequence). The CDR3 spans 13 residues. The CDR3 region is CASSEGQAREQYF. For the CDR3, the DNA is TGTGCCAGCAGCGAGGGACAAGCACGGGAGCAGTACTTC.

V usage is TRBV18 and J usage is TRBJ1-3; D is undetermined. V was cut by 2 bases and J by 3 bases, with 5 bases left in between. Germline V lookup: CDR1 KGHSH, CDR2 LQKENI. The CDR3 is 13 amino acids. The CDR3 region has the DNA TGTGCCAGCTCACCAGAGGATGGAAACACCATATATTTT. This codes for CASSPEDGNTIYF.

The chain carries TRBV5-6 and TRBJ1-1; perhaps TRBD1 as D (6 bases). The germline CDR1 and CDR2 sequences are SGHDT and YYEEEE. The CDR3 spans 16 residues. V lost 2 bases and J lost 4, with 18 bases in between. This CDR3 is CASSLGTQLRVTEAFF. The CDR3 DNA is TGTGCCAGCAGCTTAGGGACACAATTACGGGTCACTGAAGCTTTCTTT.

This clone was picked up a small number of times. The chain has TRBV30 and TRBJ2-2, with 11 positions matching TRBD1. The CDR3 is made up of 16 amino acids. V dropped 2 bases and J dropped 4; count of bases not matched to a gene: 6. In germline, CDR1 is GTSNPN, CDR2 SVGIG (reference sequence). The CDR3 loop is CAWSQTGTGGTGELFF. CDR3 sequence (DNA): TGTGCCTGGAGTCAAACCGGGACAGGGGGCACCGGGGAGCTGTTTTTT.

J is TRBJ1-2 and V is TRBV30; TRBD1 matches 9 bases. The CDR3 length is 13 residues. Germline-derived CDR1 and CDR2 are GTSNPN and SVGIG (reference sequence). The ends lost 3 bases at V and 8 bases at J; junction bases unmatched: 7. CDR3 sequence (DNA): TGTGCCTGGAGCCACACAGGGGGCCAGGGCTACACCTTC. It is translated as CAWSHTGGQGYTF.

This clone has a handful of counts. The chain carries TRBV6-5 and TRBJ2-7, with D possibly TRBD2 on 5 matching bases. Between the trimmed V and J ends, which lost 6 bases and 0 bases, there was a span of 15 bases. From germline, CDR1 is MNHEY and CDR2 SVGAGI. The CDR3 runs to 15 residues. CDR3 residues: CASRDSGFSSYEQYF. The CDR3 nucleotides read TGTGCCAGCAGGGACTCAGGATTCAGCTCCTACGAGCAGTACTTC.

This chain uses TRBV5-6 with TRBJ1-1, with D unresolved. Germline lookup yields CDR1 SGHDT and CDR2 YYEEEE. V lost 0 bases to trimming and J lost 4 bases, with 10 bases between them. CDR3 size: 14 residues. CDR3: CASSLAPSGTEAFF. The CDR3 nucleotides are TGTGCCAGCAGCTTGGCCCCGAGTGGCACTGAAGCTTTCTTT.

With regard to this clone: This sample also contains other DNA sequences that code for the same CDR3. The rearrangement uses TRBV7-2 and TRBJ2-7, with 8 bases matching TRBD1. This CDR3 comprises 15 residues. V was clipped by 0 bases and J by 2 bases; unmatched bases: 3. The germline CDR1 and CDR2 sequences are SGHTA and FQGNSA. Here the CDR3 reads CASSLAGTGTYEQYF. The CDR3, as DNA: TGTGCCAGCAGCTTAGCGGGGACAGGAACCTACGAGCAGTACTTC. The complete variable domain, with remaining parts taken from reference TRBV7-2 and TRBJ2-7, reads GAGVSQSPSNKVTEKGKDVELRCDPISGHTALYWYRQSLGQGLEFLIYFQGNSAPDKSGLPSDRFSAERTGGSVSTLTIQRTQQEDSAVYLCASSLAGTGTYEQYFGPGTRLTVT.